The entry below describes one T cell receptor beta chain. Participants spanned ages about 18 to 95 years and resided in 20 to 30 US areas. Donors were grouped by their self-reported clinical history. Cohort 3 recovery required two negative PCRs, clearance, or symptom resolution. As handled by the study authors: Amplification from reference gene primers served as the basis for estimated nucleated cell counts. Measured with immunoSEQ multiplex PCR; TCRdb has only the in-frame clones, and not every one. V and J calls and clone size come straight from that table; D and trimming were deduced from the DNA. Counted here are some 100,000 clones, approximately 86% occurring once; the ten biggest clones make up 2.7%. The entry originates in a study of blood T cell repertoires in COVID-19. The TCR sequence derives from a woman aged 45-60 years who had recovered from COVID-19. Sequenced: PBMCs or T cells enriched from blood (not recorded which).

For the CDR3, the DNA is TGTGCCATCAGCGGGAGTGAAAATGAGCAGTTCTTC. It yields the protein CAISGSENEQFF. The chain is built from TRBV10-3 and TRBJ2-1, with a weak D call TRBD2 (6 bases). Between the trimmed V and J ends, which lost 6 bases and 7 bases, there was a span of 10 bases. The CDR3 extends over 12 amino acids. The germline V gene encodes CDR1 ENHRY and CDR2 SYGVKD.